This note documents a single T cell receptor (beta chain) sequence. The sample is drawn from a study of CD8+ T cells in alopecia areata. On the study more broadly: Dosing spanned 6 to 18 months on tofacitinib, then 6 months off drug.

Following RNA extraction, reverse transcription yielded cDNA that acted as the sequencing template. Assay: immunoSEQ multiplex PCR; the TCRdb copy retains only in-frame clones and omits some. The table includes about 190,000 clones, about 60% detected once. Treatment reported: oral pan-JAK inhibitor, 5-10 mg twice daily. The sequence was collected from a human donor with alopecia areata. Source: CD4+ T cells sorted from blood, taken at week 4, from a patient treated with tofacitinib.

CDR3 amino acids: CSVQRSYEQYF. The CDR3, as DNA: TGCAGCGTTCAGAGGAGCTACGAGCAGTACTTC. The chain carries TRBV29-1 and TRBJ2-7; D is undetermined. This CDR3 contains 11 residues. Germline V gene sequence: CDR1 SQVTM, CDR2 ANQGSEA. Trimming took off 5 bases at V and 3 bases at J, with 8 bases between the two ends.